This TCR beta chain was obtained from a study of T cell changes during pregnancy in multiple sclerosis. The junction had 9 bases not matched to a gene; V was cut back by 0 bases and J by 8 bases. Germline CDR1 reads SGHRS; CDR2 reads YFSETQ. There are 16 residues in the CDR3. Sequencing was performed with immunoSEQ multiplex PCR; in TCRdb, only in-frame clones are kept and a portion is missing. In the table there are around 69,000 clones, roughly 93% of which are singletons. This clone is a singleton in its sample. This receptor was identified in a female donor with multiple sclerosis, enrolled in a pregnancy study. The sample consisted of peripheral blood, taken in the third trimester of pregnancy. V and J are TRBV5-1 and TRBJ1-4; 8 bases agree with TRBD1. The CDR3 DNA reads TGCGCCAGCAGCTTGGGTACGACAGGGGACGGCGAAAAACTGTTTTTT. Translation: CASSLGTTGDGEKLFF. The whole variable domain, remainder taken from reference TRBV5-1 and TRBJ1-4, is KAGVTQTPRYLIKTRGQQVTLSCSPISGHRSVSWYQQTPGQGLQFLFEYFSETQRNKGNFPGRFSGRQFSNSRSEMNVSTLELGDSALYLCASSLGTTGDGEKLFFGSGTQLSVL.